Listed below are T cell receptor beta chains from one sample, sequenced in a study of cytomegalovirus exposure and HLA in healthy donors. This table comes from immunoSEQ multiplex PCR, and its TCRdb copy is limited to in-frame clones, with some not included. The sample holds about 140,000 clones; 60% to 85% are singletons and the top ten take about 6.8%. Sequencing input: PBMCs. These receptors originate from a man in his forties in good health and CMV-seropositive. The CDR3 runs from the conserved cysteine through the conserved F or W. A D gene is named only where the DNA matches it firmly. Not every row has a clone size; where given, it reads once, few, many or a size class.

abundance: -
v_gene: TRBV7-9
j_gene: TRBJ1-1
d_gene: -
CDR3aa: CASSLSTDTEAFF
CDR3nt: TGTGCCAGCAGCTTAAGTACAGACACTGAAGCTTTCTTT

abundance: -
v_gene: TRBV30
j_gene: TRBJ2-1
d_gene: TRBD2
CDR3aa: CAWSVLAGPYNEQFF
CDR3nt: TGTGCCTGGAGTGTACTAGCGGGGCCCTACAATGAGCAGTTCTTC

abundance: -
v_gene: TRBV6-4
j_gene: TRBJ2-2
d_gene: TRBD1
CDR3aa: CASSNTRGQGKAGELFF
CDR3nt: TGTGCCAGCAGTAATACCCGGGGACAGGGGAAGGCCGGGGAGCTGTTTTTT

abundance: -
v_gene: TRBV7-6
j_gene: TRBJ2-5
d_gene: -
CDR3aa: CASSLVQQETQYF
CDR3nt: TGTGCCAGCAGCTTAGTTCAACAAGAGACCCAGTACTTC

abundance: -
v_gene: TRBV6-6
j_gene: TRBJ1-5
d_gene: -
CDR3aa: CASTRGEDQPQHF
CDR3nt: TGTGCCAGCACCCGCGGGGAAGATCAGCCCCAGCATTTT

abundance: once
v_gene: TRBV19
j_gene: TRBJ1-4
d_gene: TRBD1
CDR3aa: CASSFQGVGEKLFF
CDR3nt: TGTGCCAGTAGTTTCCAGGGGGTCGGTGAAAAACTGTTTTTT

abundance: -
v_gene: TRBV5-1
j_gene: TRBJ2-1
d_gene: TRBD2
CDR3aa: CASSIKTSGRPIYNEQFF
CDR3nt: TGCGCCAGCAGCATAAAGACTAGCGGGAGACCGATTTACAATGAGCAGTTCTTC

abundance: -
v_gene: TRBV7-9
j_gene: TRBJ2-1
d_gene: TRBD1
CDR3aa: CASSGFRDRSYNEQFF
CDR3nt: TGTGCCAGCAGCGGTTTCCGGGACAGATCCTACAATGAGCAGTTCTTC

abundance: -
v_gene: TRBV11-3
j_gene: TRBJ1-1
d_gene: TRBD1
CDR3aa: CASSGGTGWKNTEAFF
CDR3nt: TGTGCCAGCAGTGGGGGGACAGGGTGGAAGAACACTGAAGCTTTCTTT

abundance: -
v_gene: TRBV6-5
j_gene: TRBJ2-1
d_gene: TRBD1
CDR3aa: CASGFRQGLYNEQFF
CDR3nt: TGTGCCAGCGGGTTTAGACAGGGGCTATACAATGAGCAGTTCTTC

abundance: -
v_gene: TRBV7-2
j_gene: TRBJ2-6
d_gene: -
CDR3aa: CASSLVVRVWGANVLTF
CDR3nt: TGTGCCAGCAGCTTAGTTGTGCGGGTGTGGGGGGCCAACGTCCTGACTTTC

abundance: -
v_gene: TRBV29-1
j_gene: TRBJ1-2
d_gene: -
CDR3aa: CSVRWRDYGYTF
CDR3nt: TGCAGCGTTCGGTGGAGAGACTATGGCTACACCTTC

abundance: -
v_gene: TRBV7-9
j_gene: TRBJ2-7
d_gene: -
CDR3aa: CASSHAGAYEQYF
CDR3nt: TGTGCCAGCAGCCACGCGGGGGCGTACGAGCAGTACTTC

abundance: -
v_gene: TRBV10-1
j_gene: TRBJ1-4
d_gene: TRBD1
CDR3aa: CASKKGGLGEKLFF
CDR3nt: TGCGCCAGCAAAAAAGGGGGCTTAGGAGAAAAACTGTTTTTT

abundance: -
v_gene: TRBV28
j_gene: TRBJ1-4
d_gene: TRBD1
CDR3aa: CASRGQGLTTNEKLFF
CDR3nt: TGTGCCAGTAGGGGACAGGGCCTGACAACTAATGAAAAACTGTTTTTT

abundance: -
v_gene: TRBV5-1
j_gene: TRBJ2-5
d_gene: TRBD1
CDR3aa: CASSLAAGQGVGTQYF
CDR3nt: TGCGCCAGCAGCTTGGCCGCGGGACAGGGGGTTGGGACCCAGTACTTC

abundance: -
v_gene: TRBV5-4
j_gene: TRBJ2-1
d_gene: TRBD1
CDR3aa: CASSLTTGGEQFF
CDR3nt: TGTGCCAGCAGCTTAACTACAGGGGGTGAGCAGTTCTTC

abundance: -
v_gene: TRBV7-7
j_gene: TRBJ2-2
d_gene: -
CDR3aa: CASSLRENRELFF
CDR3nt: TGTGCTAGCAGCTTAAGGGAGAACCGGGAGCTGTTTTTT

abundance: -
v_gene: TRBV27
j_gene: TRBJ2-6
d_gene: -
CDR3aa: CASRSSGANVLTF
CDR3nt: TGTGCCAGCAGGAGCTCTGGGGCCAACGTCCTGACTTTC

abundance: -
v_gene: TRBV5-1
j_gene: TRBJ2-7
d_gene: TRBD2
CDR3aa: CASSKVAGPPSYEQYF
CDR3nt: TGCGCCAGCAGCAAGGTAGCGGGGCCGCCTTCCTACGAGCAGTACTTC

abundance: -
v_gene: TRBV4-1
j_gene: TRBJ2-5
d_gene: TRBD2
CDR3aa: CASSQDRVAGGVVTQYF
CDR3nt: TGCGCCAGCAGCCAAGATCGAGTAGCGGGGGGAGTAGTGACCCAGTACTTC

abundance: -
v_gene: TRBV28
j_gene: TRBJ1-6
d_gene: -
CDR3aa: CASRLSPGVTYNSPLHF
CDR3nt: TGTGCCAGCAGGCTAAGTCCAGGGGTCACCTATAATTCACCCCTCCACTTT

abundance: few
v_gene: TRBV5-4
j_gene: TRBJ2-5
d_gene: TRBD2
CDR3aa: CASSLIAGRETQYF
CDR3nt: TGTGCCAGCAGCCTGATAGCGGGGCGGGAGACCCAGTACTTC

abundance: -
v_gene: TRBV25-1
j_gene: TRBJ2-1
d_gene: -
CDR3aa: CAGGLGGDEQFF
CDR3nt: TGTGCCGGCGGTTTAGGGGGGGATGAGCAGTTCTTC

abundance: few
v_gene: TRBV7-2
j_gene: TRBJ2-7
d_gene: TRBD2
CDR3aa: CASSLVGGTRYEQYF
CDR3nt: TGTGCCAGCAGCTTGGTGGGAGGGACCCGTTACGAGCAGTACTTC

abundance: -
v_gene: TRBV6-1
j_gene: TRBJ1-1
d_gene: -
CDR3aa: CASREKTNLNTEAFF
CDR3nt: TGTGCCAGCAGGGAAAAGACTAACCTGAACACTGAAGCTTTCTTT

abundance: -
v_gene: TRBV7-9
j_gene: TRBJ2-3
d_gene: TRBD2
CDR3aa: CASSKTTSGRADTQYF
CDR3nt: TGTGCCAGCAGCAAAACGACTAGCGGGAGGGCAGATACGCAGTATTTT

abundance: -
v_gene: TRBV15
j_gene: TRBJ1-4
d_gene: TRBD1
CDR3aa: CATSGQGAPGEKLFF
CDR3nt: TGTGCCACCAGCGGACAGGGGGCGCCGGGCGAAAAACTGTTTTTT

abundance: few
v_gene: TRBV10-2
j_gene: TRBJ2-7
d_gene: -
CDR3aa: CASRGTGGIYEQYF
CDR3nt: TGCGCCAGCAGGGGGACCGGCGGGATCTACGAGCAGTACTTC

abundance: -
v_gene: TRBV27
j_gene: TRBJ2-7
d_gene: -
CDR3aa: CASSPTRAGEQYF
CDR3nt: TGTGCCAGCAGTCCCACCCGGGCAGGGGAGCAGTACTTC

abundance: once
v_gene: TRBV6-1
j_gene: TRBJ1-4
d_gene: TRBD1
CDR3aa: CASSDQTGKLFF
CDR3nt: TGTGCCAGCAGTGATCAGACAGGGAAACTGTTTTTT

abundance: -
v_gene: TRBV7-9
j_gene: TRBJ1-2
d_gene: -
CDR3aa: CASSQSSNYGYTF
CDR3nt: TGTGCCAGCAGCCAATCATCCAACTATGGCTACACCTTC

abundance: -
v_gene: TRBV5-1
j_gene: TRBJ1-3
d_gene: -
CDR3aa: CASSSGLPGGNTIYF
CDR3nt: TGCGCCAGCAGCTCGGGACTCCCAGGTGGAAACACCATATATTTT

abundance: -
v_gene: TRBV18
j_gene: TRBJ1-6
d_gene: TRBD1
CDR3aa: CASSRDRDPDSPLHF
CDR3nt: TGTGCCAGCTCACGAGACAGGGATCCAGATTCACCCCTCCACTTT

abundance: -
v_gene: TRBV7-9
j_gene: TRBJ2-7
d_gene: TRBD1
CDR3aa: CASSLTGGEQYF
CDR3nt: TGTGCCAGCAGCCTGACAGGGGGCGAGCAGTACTTC

abundance: -
v_gene: TRBV27
j_gene: TRBJ2-1
d_gene: TRBD1
CDR3aa: CASKQGSVNEQFF
CDR3nt: TGTGCCAGCAAACAGGGGTCGGTCAATGAGCAGTTCTTC

abundance: -
v_gene: TRBV4-2
j_gene: TRBJ1-1
d_gene: TRBD1
CDR3aa: CASSQGQGAAEAFF
CDR3nt: TGTGCCAGCAGCCAAGGACAGGGGGCGGCTGAAGCTTTCTTT

abundance: -
v_gene: TRBV10-1
j_gene: TRBJ2-7
d_gene: -
CDR3aa: CASSEGGPEYEQYF
CDR3nt: TGCGCCAGCAGTGAGGGGGGCCCAGAGTACGAGCAGTACTTC

abundance: -
v_gene: TRBV5-4
j_gene: TRBJ2-1
d_gene: -
CDR3aa: CASSIPVGSDNEQFF
CDR3nt: TGTGCCAGCAGCATCCCTGTCGGGTCGGACAATGAGCAGTTCTTC

abundance: -
v_gene: TRBV13
j_gene: TRBJ2-2
d_gene: TRBD2
CDR3aa: CASSYSGRNTGELFF
CDR3nt: TGTGCCAGCAGTTATAGCGGGAGGAACACCGGGGAGCTGTTTTTT